The 12 T cell receptor beta chains below come from one sample, sequenced in a study of cytomegalovirus exposure and HLA in healthy donors. Amplification used 60 Vbeta primers and 13 Jbeta primers. Only in-frame clones appear in the TCRdb table, and some are missing; sequencing was by immunoSEQ multiplex PCR. The sample contains about 160,000 clones, 81% of which appear only once. Sequenced sample: PBMCs. These receptors were taken from a young woman in good health and CMV-seronegative.

The table lists this clone with a count of one. The chain joins TRBV4-1 to TRBJ1-5; D is unresolved. The CDR3 is 15 residues long. Trimming shortened V by 4 bases and J by 2 bases, and 12 bases separated the two germline ends. Germline V lookup: CDR1 MGHRA, CDR2 YSYEKL. Here the CDR3 DNA reads TGCGCCAGCAGCCCTAGAAATACGGGCAATCAGCCCCAGCATTTT. It translates to CASSPRNTGNQPQHF.

The chain links TRBV2 to TRBJ2-1; TRBD2 matches at 16 bases. Per the germline V gene, CDR1 is SNHLY and CDR2 is FYNNEI. The CDR3 sequence is 18 residues long. V lost 6 bases to trimming and J lost 7 bases; unmatched junction nucleotides: 12. DNA of the CDR3: TGTGCCAGCAGAACAGCCGGGACTAGCGGGGGGGCGGGTAATGAGCAGTTCTTC. It specifies CASRTAGTSGGAGNEQFF.

The V and J genes are TRBV4-1 and TRBJ1-6, with 8 nucleotides matching TRBD1. V lost 3 bases and J lost 3; bases outside the gene matches: 7. Germline CDR1 is MGHRA and CDR2 is YSYEKL. The CDR3 length is 17 residues. The CDR3 DNA reads as TGCGCCAGCAGCCACATAGGACAGGGCATCTATAATTCACCCCTCCACTTT. It codes for CASSHIGQGIYNSPLHF.

The chain links TRBV28 to TRBJ1-4; TRBD1 agrees at 9 bases. CDR1 is MDHEN, CDR2 SYDVKM, per germline. The CDR3 runs to 14 residues. The trim removed 3 bases at V and 6 bases at J, leaving 2 bases unmatched. CDR3 loop: CASSFWDRDEKLFF. Written as DNA, the CDR3 is TGTGCCAGCAGTTTCTGGGACAGGGATGAAAAACTGTTTTTT.

The rearrangement links TRBV6-5 to TRBJ1-1, with 10 bases fitting TRBD1. CDR3 size: 14 residues. CDR1 is MNHEY and CDR2 is SVGAGI in the germline V gene. V shed 6 bases, J shed 3 bases, and the junction held 4 bases outside the gene matches. The CDR3 reads CASSRGQGDTEAFF. The CDR3 region has the DNA TGTGCCAGCAGCCGTGGACAGGGGGACACTGAAGCTTTCTTT.

The chain couples TRBV7-9 to TRBJ2-7; D not certain. Germline CDR1 is SEHNR and CDR2 is FQNEAQ (reference sequence). The CDR3 has 12 residues. V was shortened by 1 base and J by 7 bases, with 8 bases between the two germline ends. The CDR3 is CASSLGYREQYF. CDR3 DNA: TGTGCCAGCAGCTTAGGGTACCGGGAGCAGTACTTC.

The chain has TRBV5-1 and TRBJ2-3, with D possibly matching TRBD2 (7 bases). CDR1 is SGHRS, CDR2 YFSETQ, per germline. V shed 5 bases and J shed 4 bases, with 17 bases lying between them. The CDR3 spans 15 residues. The CDR3 DNA reads TGCGCCAGCAGGCATAAGGGGGGGCGCGCAGATACGCAGTATTTT. This codes for CASRHKGGRADTQYF. The variable domain in full, with the rest retrieved from reference TRBV5-1 and TRBJ2-3, is KAGVTQTPRYLIKTRGQQVTLSCSPISGHRSVSWYQQTPGQGLQFLFEYFSETQRNKGNFPGRFSGRQFSNSRSEMNVSTLELGDSALYLCASRHKGGRADTQYFGPGTRLTVL.

The chain combines TRBV9 with TRBJ1-3, with TRBD1 identical over 7 bases. Looked up from germline, CDR1 is SGDLS and CDR2 is YYNGEE. The CDR3 length is 16 residues. Trimming took 0 bases from V and 0 from J; bases not matched to a gene: 3. The CDR3, as DNA: TGTGCCAGCAGCGTAGGCGACAGGGCCTCTGGAAACACCATATATTTT. It translates to CASSVGDRASGNTIYF.

V usage is TRBV7-6 and J usage is TRBJ1-1; the D is unclear. This CDR3 spans 13 amino acids. Germline V CDR1 and CDR2: SGHVS, FNYEAQ. Trimming stripped 5 bases from V and 0 bases from J, with 7 bases between. For the CDR3, the DNA is TGTGCCAGCAGCGCAAGCATGAACACTGAAGCTTTCTTT. It codes for CASSASMNTEAFF. Complete variable domain (other parts from reference TRBV7-6 and TRBJ1-1): GAGVSQSPRYKVTKRGQDVALRCDPISGHVSLYWYRQALGQGPEFLTYFNYEAQQDKSGLPNDRFSAERPEGSISTLTIQRTEQRDSAMYRCASSASMNTEAFFGQGTRLTVV.

The V call is TRBV27, the J call TRBJ2-7; D gene ambiguous. V shed 2 bases and J shed 4 bases, with 9 bases lying between them. Per germline, CDR1 MNHEY and CDR2 SMNVEV (reference sequence). CDR3 length equals 13 residues. DNA of the CDR3: TGTGCCAGCAGTTTAACAGATGCTTACGAGCAGTACTTC. The encoded protein is CASSLTDAYEQYF.

This clone has a single count. The rearrangement links TRBV5-5 to TRBJ2-7; 15 positions match TRBD2. V shed 0 bases and J 8 bases; nucleotides not matched to a gene: 9. Germline assignment: CDR1 SGHKS and CDR2 YYEKEE (reference sequence). The CDR3 consists of 17 residues. The CDR3, as DNA: TGTGCCAGCAGCTTGGGGGGCCTCGGACTAGCGGGAGGGCAGCAGTACTTC. Its translation: CASSLGGLGLAGGQQYF.

The rearrangement links TRBV5-1 to TRBJ2-1; the match to TRBD2 covers 11 bases. Germline assignment: CDR1 SGHRS and CDR2 YFSETQ. The junction had 10 bases not matched to a gene; V was cut back by 7 bases and J by 7 bases. The CDR3 loop spans 15 amino acids. The DNA of the CDR3 is TGCGCCAGCTATCTAACTAGCGGGAGCTTGAATGAGCAGTTCTTC. Translation gives CASYLTSGSLNEQFF.